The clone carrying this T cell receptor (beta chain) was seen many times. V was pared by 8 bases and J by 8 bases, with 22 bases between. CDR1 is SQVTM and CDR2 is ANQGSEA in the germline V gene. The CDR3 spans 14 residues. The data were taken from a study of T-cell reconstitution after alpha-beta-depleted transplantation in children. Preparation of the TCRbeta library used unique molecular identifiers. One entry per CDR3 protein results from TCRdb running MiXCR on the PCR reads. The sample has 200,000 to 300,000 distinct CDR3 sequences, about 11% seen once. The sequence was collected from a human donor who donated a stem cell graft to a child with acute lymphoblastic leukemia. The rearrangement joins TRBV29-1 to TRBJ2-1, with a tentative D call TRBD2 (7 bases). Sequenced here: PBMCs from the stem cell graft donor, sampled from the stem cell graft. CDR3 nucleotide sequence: TGCAGCTCCCGAAGGGGGAGGGCCGGCGATGAGCAGTTCTTC. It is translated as CSSRRGRAGDEQFF.